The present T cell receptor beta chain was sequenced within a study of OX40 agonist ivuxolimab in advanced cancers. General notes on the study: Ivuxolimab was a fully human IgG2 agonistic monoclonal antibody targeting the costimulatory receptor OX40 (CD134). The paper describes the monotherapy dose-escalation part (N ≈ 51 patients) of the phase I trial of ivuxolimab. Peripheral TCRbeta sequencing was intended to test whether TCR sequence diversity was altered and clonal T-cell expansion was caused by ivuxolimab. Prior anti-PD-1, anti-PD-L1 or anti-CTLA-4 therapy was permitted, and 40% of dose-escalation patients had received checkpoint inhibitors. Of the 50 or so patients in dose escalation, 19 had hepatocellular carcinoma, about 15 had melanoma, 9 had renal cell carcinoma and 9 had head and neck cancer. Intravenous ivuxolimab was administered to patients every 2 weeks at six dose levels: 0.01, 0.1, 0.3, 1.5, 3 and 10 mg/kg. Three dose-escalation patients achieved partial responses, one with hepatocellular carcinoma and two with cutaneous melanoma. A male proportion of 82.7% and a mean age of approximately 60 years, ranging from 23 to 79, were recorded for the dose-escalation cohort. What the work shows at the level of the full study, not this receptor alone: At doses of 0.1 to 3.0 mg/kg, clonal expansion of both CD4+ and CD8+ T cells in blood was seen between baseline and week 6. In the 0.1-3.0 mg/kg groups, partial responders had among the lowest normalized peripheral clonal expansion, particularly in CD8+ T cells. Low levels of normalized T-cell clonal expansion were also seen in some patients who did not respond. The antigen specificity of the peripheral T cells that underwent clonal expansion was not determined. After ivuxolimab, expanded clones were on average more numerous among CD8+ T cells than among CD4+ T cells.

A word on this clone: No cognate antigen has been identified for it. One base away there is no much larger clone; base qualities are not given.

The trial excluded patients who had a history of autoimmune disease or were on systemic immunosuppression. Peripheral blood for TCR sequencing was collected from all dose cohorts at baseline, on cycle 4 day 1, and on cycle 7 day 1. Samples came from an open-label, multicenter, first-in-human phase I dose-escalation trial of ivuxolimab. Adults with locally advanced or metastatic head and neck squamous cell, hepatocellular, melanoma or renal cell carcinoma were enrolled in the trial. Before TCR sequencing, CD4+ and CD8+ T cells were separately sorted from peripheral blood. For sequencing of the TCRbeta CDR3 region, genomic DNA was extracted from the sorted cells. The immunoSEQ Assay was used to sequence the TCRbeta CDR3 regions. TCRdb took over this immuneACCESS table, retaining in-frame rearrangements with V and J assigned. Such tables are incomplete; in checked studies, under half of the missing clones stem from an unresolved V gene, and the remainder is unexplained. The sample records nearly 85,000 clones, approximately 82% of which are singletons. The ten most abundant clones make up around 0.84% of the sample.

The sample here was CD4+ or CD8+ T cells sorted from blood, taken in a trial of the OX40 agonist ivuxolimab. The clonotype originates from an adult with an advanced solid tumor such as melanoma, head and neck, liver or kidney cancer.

Here the CDR3 is given as CASSFGTYGYTF. The DNA sequence is as follows: TGTGCCAGCAGCTTTGGGACGTATGGCTACACCTTC. Here the chain combines TRBV7-9 and TRBJ1-2; tentative D gene TRBD1, with 5 bases matching. Including the terminal cysteine and phenylalanine, the CDR3 comprises 12 residues. This entry keeps only the CDR3 DNA: 36 bases, framed from base 1. According to the germline V gene (reference sequence), CDR1 reads SEHNR and CDR2 reads FQNEAQ. The trim is 3 bases for V and 5 bases for J, with a gap of 7 bases between the germline ends. The entire variable domain, with the stretches around the CDR3 drawn from the reference TRBV7-9 and TRBJ1-2 proteins, is DTGVSQNPRHKITKRGQNVTFRCDPISEHNRLYWYRQTLGQGPEFLTYFQNEAQLEKSRLLSDRFSAERPKGSFSTLEIQRTEQGDSAMYLCASSFGTYGYTFGSGTRLTVV.